What follows describes a single T cell receptor beta chain. The antigen remains undetermined. Libraries were prepared by immunoSEQ multiplex PCR; TCRdb keeps only in-frame clonotypes and omits some of them. In the table there are about 2,200,000 clones, roughly 91% of which are singletons. These data come from a study of shared clonotypes between healthy human individuals. General study points: Larger estimated richness was generally seen in naive subsets than in memory subsets.

It was CD45RO-negative cells, positively selected for CCR7, that made up naive CD8 cells, with terminally differentiated effector memory CD45RA+ cells excluded. J gave up 11 bases and V 6 bases, and 7 bases lay outside the gene matches. Germline assignment: CDR1 DFQATT and CDR2 SNEGSKA (reference sequence). This CDR3 contains 11 residues. The J gene is TRBJ2-4, the V gene TRBV20-1, with 7 nucleotides matching TRBD2. What was sequenced was naive CD8+ T cells from PBMCs. This receptor was taken from a man in his late teens or twenties in good health. Some clones in this sample may be carry-over from other donors' samples. The CDR3 nucleotides read TGCAGTGCACCGCCTGGGGGGGTTCAGTACTTC. It translates to CSAPPGGVQYF.